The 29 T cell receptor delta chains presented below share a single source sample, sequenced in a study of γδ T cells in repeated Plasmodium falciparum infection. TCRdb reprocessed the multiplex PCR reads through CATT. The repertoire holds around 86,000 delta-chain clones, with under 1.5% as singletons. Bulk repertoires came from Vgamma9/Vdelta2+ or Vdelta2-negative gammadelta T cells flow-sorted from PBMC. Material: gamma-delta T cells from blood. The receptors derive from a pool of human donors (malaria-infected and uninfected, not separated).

The CDR3 nucleotides are TGTGCTCTTGGGTTTTCCTACCTGCAAGACCTGGGGGATACTCGGGCAGCACAACTCTTCTTT. This codes for CALGFSYLQDLGDTRAAQLFF. The chain uses TRDV1 and TRDJ2; 11 bases fit TRDD3. The CDR3 spans 21 residues. The V segment lost 5 bases and the J segment 6 bases; nucleotides outside the gene matches: 23. The germline CDR1 and CDR2 sequences are TSWWSYY and QGS.

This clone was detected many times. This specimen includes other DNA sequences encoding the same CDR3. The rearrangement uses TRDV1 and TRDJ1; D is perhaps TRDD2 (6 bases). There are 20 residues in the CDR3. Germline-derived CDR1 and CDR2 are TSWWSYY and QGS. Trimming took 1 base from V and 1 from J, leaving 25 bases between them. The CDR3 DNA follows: TGTGCTCTTGGGGAACGAATTGCCTGGCCTTCCCCCTCCGGCACCGATAAACTCATCTTT. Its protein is CALGERIAWPSPSGTDKLIF.

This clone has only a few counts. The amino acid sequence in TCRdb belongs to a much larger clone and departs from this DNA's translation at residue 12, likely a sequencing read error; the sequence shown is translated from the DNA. Written as DNA, the CDR3 is TGTGCCTGTGACACTGTTGGGGGATACGAGGGGAGATACACCGATAAACTCATCTTT. Its protein product is CACDTVGGYEGRYTDKLIF. This chain connects TRDV2 to TRDJ1, with 11 bases matching TRDD3. The CDR3 spans 19 residues. The J segment lost 0 bases and the V segment lost 1 base, leaving 12 bases of the junction unmatched. CDR1 is GEAIGNYY and CDR2 is EKD in the germline V gene.

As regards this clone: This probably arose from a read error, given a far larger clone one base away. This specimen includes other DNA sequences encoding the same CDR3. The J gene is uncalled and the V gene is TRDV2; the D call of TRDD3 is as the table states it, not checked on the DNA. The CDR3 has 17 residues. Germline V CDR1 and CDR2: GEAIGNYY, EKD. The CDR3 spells CACDTKRGYAPTDKLIF. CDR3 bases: TGTGCCTGTGACACTAAACGCGGATACGCTCCCACCGATAAACTCATCTTC.

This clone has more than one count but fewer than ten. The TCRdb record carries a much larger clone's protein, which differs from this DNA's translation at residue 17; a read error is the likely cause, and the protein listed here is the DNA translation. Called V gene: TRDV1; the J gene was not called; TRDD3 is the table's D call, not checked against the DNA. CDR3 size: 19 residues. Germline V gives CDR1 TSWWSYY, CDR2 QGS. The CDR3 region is CALGEGPTPRDTGTDKPIF. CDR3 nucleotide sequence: TGTGCTCTTGGGGAAGGGCCTACCCCGAGGGATACGGGAACCGATAAACCCATCTTT.

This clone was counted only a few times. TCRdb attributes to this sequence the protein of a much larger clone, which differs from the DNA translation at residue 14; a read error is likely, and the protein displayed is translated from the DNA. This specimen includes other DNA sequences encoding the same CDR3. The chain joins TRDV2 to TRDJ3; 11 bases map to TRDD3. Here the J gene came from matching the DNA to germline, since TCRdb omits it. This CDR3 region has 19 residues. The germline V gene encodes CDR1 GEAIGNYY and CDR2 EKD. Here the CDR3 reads CACDTYWGISSWDARQMFF. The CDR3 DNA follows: TGTGCCTGTGACACCTACTGGGGGATAAGCTCCTGGGACGCCCGACAGATGTTTTTC.

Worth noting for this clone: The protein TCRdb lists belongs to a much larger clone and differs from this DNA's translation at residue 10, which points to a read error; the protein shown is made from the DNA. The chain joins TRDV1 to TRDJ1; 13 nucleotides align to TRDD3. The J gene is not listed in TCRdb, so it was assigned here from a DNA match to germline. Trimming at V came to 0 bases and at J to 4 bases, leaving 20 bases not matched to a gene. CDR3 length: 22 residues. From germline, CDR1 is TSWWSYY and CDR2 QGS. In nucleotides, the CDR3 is TGTGCTCTTGGGGAACTAGTTGACGGACTTTACTGGGGGATACGCATGTGCGATAAACTCATCTTT. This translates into CALGELVDGLYWGIRMCDKLIF.

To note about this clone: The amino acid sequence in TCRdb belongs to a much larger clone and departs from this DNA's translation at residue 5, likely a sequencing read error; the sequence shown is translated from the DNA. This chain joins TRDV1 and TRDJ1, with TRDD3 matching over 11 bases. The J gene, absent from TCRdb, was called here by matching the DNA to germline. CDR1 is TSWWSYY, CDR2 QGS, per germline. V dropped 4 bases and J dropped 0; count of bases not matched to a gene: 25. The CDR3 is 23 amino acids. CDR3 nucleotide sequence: TGTGCTCTTGGGGGACCCACCTTCCCCCGGCGATCTGGGGGATACCAGTACACCGATAAACTCATCTTT. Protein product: CALGGPTFPRRSGGYQYTDKLIF.

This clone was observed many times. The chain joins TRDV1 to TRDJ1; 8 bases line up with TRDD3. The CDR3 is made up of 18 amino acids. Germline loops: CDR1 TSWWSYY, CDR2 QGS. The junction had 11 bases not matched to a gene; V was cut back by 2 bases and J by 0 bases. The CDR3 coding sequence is TGTGCTCTTGGGGAAGGGGCCCTCTGGGGGAGATACACCGATAAACTCATCTTT. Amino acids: CALGEGALWGRYTDKLIF.

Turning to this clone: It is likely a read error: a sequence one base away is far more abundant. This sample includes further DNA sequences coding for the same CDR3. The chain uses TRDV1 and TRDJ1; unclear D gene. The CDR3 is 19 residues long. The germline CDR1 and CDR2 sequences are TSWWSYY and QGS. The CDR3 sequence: CALGEYTALPAVGADKLIF. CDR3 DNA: TGTGCTCTTGGGGAATATACCGCGCTACCGGCAGTGGGAGCCGATAAGCTCATCTTT.

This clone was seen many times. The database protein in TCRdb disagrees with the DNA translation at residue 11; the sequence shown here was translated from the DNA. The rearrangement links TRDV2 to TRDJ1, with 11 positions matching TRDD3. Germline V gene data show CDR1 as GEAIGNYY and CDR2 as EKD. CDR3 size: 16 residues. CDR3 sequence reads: CACDLLGDRYADRLIF. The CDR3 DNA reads TGTGCCTGTGACTTACTGGGGGATAGGTACGCCGATAGACTCATCTTT.

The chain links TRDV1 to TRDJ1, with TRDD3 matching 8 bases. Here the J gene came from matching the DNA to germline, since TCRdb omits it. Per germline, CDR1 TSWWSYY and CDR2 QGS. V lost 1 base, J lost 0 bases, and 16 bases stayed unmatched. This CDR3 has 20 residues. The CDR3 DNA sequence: TGTGCTCTTGGGGAACGGGTGGGGAGTGGGGGATGGAGGTACACCGATAAACTCATCTTT. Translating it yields CALGERVGSGGWRYTDKLIF.

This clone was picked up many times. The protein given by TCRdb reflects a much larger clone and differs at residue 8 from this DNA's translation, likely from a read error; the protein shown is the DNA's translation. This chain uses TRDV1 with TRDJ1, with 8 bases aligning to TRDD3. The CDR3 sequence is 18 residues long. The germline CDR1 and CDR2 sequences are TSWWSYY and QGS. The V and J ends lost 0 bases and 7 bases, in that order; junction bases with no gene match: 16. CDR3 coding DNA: TGTGCTCTTGGGGAACTGTCCTGCTGGGGGACCCCCTATAGTAAACTCATCTTT. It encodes CALGELSCWGTPYSKLIF.

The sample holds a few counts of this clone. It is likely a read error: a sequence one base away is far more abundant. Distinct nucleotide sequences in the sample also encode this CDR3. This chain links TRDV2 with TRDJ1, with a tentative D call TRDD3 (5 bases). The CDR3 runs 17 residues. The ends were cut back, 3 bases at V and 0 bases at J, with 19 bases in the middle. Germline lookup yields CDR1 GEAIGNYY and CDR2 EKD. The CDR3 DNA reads TGTGCCTGTGACTCTCTACTCGGGGACTCCCACACCGATAAACTCATCTTT. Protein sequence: CACDSLLGDSHTDKLIF.

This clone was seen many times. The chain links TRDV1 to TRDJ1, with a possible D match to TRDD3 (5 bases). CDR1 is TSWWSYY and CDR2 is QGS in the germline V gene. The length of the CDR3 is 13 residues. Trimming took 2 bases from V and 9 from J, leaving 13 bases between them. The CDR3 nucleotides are TGTGCTCTTGGGGAAGAACTGGTGGATGAACTCATCTTT. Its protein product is CALGEELVDELIF.

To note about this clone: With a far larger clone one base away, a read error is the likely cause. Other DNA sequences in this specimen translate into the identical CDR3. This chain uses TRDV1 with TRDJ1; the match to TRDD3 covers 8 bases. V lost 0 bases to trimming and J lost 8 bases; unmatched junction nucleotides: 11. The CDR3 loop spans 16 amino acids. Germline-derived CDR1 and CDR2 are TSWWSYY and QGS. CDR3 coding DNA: TGTGCTCTTGGGGAACTGGCCGGTCTACTGGGGGCAAAACTCATCTTT. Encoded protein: CALGELAGLLGAKLIF.

CDR3 residues: CALGAHWGTHSPYTDKLIF. The CDR3 region has the DNA TGTGCTCTTGGGGCTCACTGGGGGACTCATAGTCCGTACACCGATAAACTCATCTTT. The V gene is TRDV1, the J gene TRDJ1, with 9 bases matching TRDD3. The J gene comes from matching the DNA to germline here; TCRdb lacks it. The germline V gene encodes CDR1 TSWWSYY and CDR2 QGS. J was trimmed by 0 bases and V by 4 bases; bases with no gene match: 15. This CDR3 region has 19 residues.

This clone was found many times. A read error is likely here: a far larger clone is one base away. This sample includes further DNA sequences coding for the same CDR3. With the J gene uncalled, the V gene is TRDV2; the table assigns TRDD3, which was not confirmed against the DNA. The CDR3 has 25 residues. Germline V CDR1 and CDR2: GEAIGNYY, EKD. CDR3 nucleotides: TGTGCCTGTGACACCGTCGGTCTGGGGGGATACGCGGCGAACCGCGTATCCGAGACCACCGATAAGCTCATCTTT. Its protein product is CACDTVGLGGYAANRVSETTDKLIF.

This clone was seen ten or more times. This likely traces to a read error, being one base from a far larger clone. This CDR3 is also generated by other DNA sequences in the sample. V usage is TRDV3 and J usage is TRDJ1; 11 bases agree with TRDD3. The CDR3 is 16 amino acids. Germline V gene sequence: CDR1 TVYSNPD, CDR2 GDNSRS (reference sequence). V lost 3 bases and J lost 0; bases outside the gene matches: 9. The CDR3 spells CALQYWGISYTDKLIF. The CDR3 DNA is TGTGCCTTACAATACTGGGGGATATCGTACACCGATAAACTCATCTTT.

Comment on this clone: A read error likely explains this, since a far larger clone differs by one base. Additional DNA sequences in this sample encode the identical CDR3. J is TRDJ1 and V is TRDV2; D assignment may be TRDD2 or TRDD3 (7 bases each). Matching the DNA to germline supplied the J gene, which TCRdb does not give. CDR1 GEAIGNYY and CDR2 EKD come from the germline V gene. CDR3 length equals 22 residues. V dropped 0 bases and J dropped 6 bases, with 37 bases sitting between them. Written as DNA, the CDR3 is TGTGCCTGTGACACCCGCCTTCCTTCCAACTATACTGGGGATCCCCGGGGATATAAACTCATCTTT. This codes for CACDTRLPSNYTGDPRGYKLIF.

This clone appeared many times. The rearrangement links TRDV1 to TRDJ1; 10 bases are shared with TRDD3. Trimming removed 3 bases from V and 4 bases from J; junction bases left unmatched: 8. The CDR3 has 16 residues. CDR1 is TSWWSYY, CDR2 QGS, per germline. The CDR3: CALGEAALGDDDKLIF. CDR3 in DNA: TGTGCTCTTGGGGAGGCCGCACTGGGGGATGACGATAAACTCATCTTT.

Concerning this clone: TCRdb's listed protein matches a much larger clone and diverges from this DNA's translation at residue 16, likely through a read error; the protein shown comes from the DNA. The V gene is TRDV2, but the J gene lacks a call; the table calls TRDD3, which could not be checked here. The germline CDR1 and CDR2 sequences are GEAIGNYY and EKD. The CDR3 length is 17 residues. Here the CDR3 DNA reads TGTGCCTGTGATCGCCTTGGGGTGGGGTGGGACACCGATAAACTCACCTTT. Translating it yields CACDRLGVGWDTDKLTF.

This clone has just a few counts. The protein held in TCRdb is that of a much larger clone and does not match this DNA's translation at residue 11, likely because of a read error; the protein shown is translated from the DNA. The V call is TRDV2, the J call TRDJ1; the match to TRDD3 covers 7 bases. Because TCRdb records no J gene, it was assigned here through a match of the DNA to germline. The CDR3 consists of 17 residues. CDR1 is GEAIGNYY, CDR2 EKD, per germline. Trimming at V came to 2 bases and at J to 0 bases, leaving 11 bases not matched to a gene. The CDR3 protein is CACDILGGDPHTDKLIF. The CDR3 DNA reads TGTGCCTGTGACATTCTAGGGGGGGATCCGCACACCGATAAACTCATCTTT.

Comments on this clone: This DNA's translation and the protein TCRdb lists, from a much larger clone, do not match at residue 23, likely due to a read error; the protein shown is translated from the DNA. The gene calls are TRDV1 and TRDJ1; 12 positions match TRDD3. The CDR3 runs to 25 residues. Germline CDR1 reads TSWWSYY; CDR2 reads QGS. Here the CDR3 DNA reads TGTGCTCTTGGGGAACATCGTGCTTCCCACTGTACTGGGGGATACTTGGGGCTGTACACCGATAAACGCATCTTT. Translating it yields CALGEHRASHCTGGYLGLYTDKRIF.

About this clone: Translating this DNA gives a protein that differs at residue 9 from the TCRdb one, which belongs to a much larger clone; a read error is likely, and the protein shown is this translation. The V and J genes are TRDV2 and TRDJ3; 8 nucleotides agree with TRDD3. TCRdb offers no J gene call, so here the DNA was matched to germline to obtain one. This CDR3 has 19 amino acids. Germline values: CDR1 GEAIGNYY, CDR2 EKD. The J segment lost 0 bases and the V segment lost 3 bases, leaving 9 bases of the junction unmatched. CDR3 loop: CACDRILGVRSWDTRQMFF. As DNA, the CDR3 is TGTGCCTGTGACCGGATACTGGGGGTACGCTCCTGGGACACCCGACAGATGTTTTTC.

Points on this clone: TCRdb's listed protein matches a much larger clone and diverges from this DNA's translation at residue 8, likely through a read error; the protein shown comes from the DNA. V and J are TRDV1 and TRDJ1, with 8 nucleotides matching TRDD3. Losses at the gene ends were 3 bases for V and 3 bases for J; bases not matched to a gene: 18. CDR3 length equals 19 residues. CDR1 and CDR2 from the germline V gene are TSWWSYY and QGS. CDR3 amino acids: CALGELTTFRGIYADKLIF. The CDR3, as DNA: TGTGCTCTTGGGGAGCTGACTACCTTCAGGGGGATATACGCCGATAAACTCATCTTT.

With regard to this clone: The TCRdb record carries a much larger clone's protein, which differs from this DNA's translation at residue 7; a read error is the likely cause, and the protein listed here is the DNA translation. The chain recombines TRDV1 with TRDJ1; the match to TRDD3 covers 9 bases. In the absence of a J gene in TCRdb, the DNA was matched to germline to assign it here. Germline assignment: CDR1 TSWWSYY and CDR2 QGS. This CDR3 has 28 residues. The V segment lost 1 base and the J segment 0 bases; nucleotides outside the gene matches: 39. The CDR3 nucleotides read TGTGCTCTTGGGGAACGTACCTACCCCACCTTACTGGGGGGATACACCACGATCGCCGTGCGGTACACCGATAAACTCATCTTT. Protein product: CALGERTYPTLLGGYTTIAVRYTDKLIF.

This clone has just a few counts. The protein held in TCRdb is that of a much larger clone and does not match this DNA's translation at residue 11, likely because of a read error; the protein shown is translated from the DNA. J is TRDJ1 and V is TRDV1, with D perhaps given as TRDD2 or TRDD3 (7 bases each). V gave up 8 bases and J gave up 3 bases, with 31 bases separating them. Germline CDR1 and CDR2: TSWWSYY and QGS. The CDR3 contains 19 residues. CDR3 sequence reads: CALSSFLGWGVHSSDKLIF. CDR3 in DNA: TGTGCTCTTTCTTCCTTCCTCGGCTGGGGGGTACATAGTTCCGATAAACTCATCTTT.

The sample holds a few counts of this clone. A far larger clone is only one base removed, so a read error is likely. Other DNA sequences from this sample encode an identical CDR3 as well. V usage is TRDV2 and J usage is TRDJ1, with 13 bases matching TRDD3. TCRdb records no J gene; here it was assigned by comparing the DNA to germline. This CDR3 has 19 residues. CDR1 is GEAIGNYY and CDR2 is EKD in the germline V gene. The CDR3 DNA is TGCGCCTGTGACACCGGGGGTACTGGGGGATACGCGTTACCCGATAAACTCATCTTT. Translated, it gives CACDTGGTGGYALPDKLIF.